Listed below are T cell receptor beta chains from one sample, sequenced in a study of blood T cell repertoires in COVID-19. This table comes from immunoSEQ multiplex PCR, and its TCRdb copy is limited to in-frame clones, with some not included. Of some 400,000 clones in the sample, 87% were seen once. What was sequenced was PBMCs or T cells enriched from blood (not recorded which). Receptors originate from a man in his thirties or forties who had recovered from COVID-19. The CDR3 runs from the conserved cysteine through the conserved F or W. D genes are given only for firm matches. Some rows mark clone size as missing; the rest say once, few, many or name a class of expanded clone.

clone size: .
D gene: .
V gene: TRBV7-9
J gene: TRBJ1-3
CDR3 DNA: TGTGCCAGCAGCTTTATGAGGCAAACGAATGGAAACACCATATATTTT
CDR3 protein: CASSFMRQTNGNTIYF

clone size: .
D gene: .
V gene: TRBV10-3
J gene: TRBJ1-1
CDR3 DNA: TGTGCCAGCACGGGATCAGAAGCTTTCTTT
CDR3 protein: CASTGSEAFF

clone size: .
D gene: .
V gene: TRBV6-5
J gene: TRBJ1-3
CDR3 DNA: TGTGCCAGCACCGTGGGGCAGGGACAAAACACCATATATTTT
CDR3 protein: CASTVGQGQNTIYF

clone size: once
D gene: TRBD1
V gene: TRBV9
J gene: TRBJ1-5
CDR3 DNA: TGTGCCAGCAGCGCCACAGGGGGCAATCAGCCCCAGCATTTT
CDR3 protein: CASSATGGNQPQHF

clone size: .
D gene: .
V gene: TRBV15
J gene: TRBJ1-5
CDR3 DNA: TGTGCCACCAGCAGAGGACAGGTCAATCAGCCCCAGCATTTT
CDR3 protein: CATSRGQVNQPQHF

clone size: once
D gene: .
V gene: TRBV15
J gene: TRBJ2-7
CDR3 DNA: TGTGCCACCAGCAGGGACTTAGGCAGAGTGAACGAGCAGTACTTC
CDR3 protein: CATSRDLGRVNEQYF

clone size: .
D gene: .
V gene: TRBV16
J gene: TRBJ1-2
CDR3 DNA: TGTGCCAGCAGCCAATATGGGGGGAGCTATGGCTACACCTTC
CDR3 protein: CASSQYGGSYGYTF

clone size: .
D gene: TRBD2
V gene: TRBV2
J gene: TRBJ2-1
CDR3 DNA: TGTGCCAGCAGGGGCGGGGGGGATGAGCAGTTCTTC
CDR3 protein: CASRGGGDEQFF

clone size: few
D gene: .
V gene: TRBV5-4
J gene: TRBJ1-1
CDR3 DNA: TGTGCCAGCAGACCAGGGAGTAGTAGCGGAACTGAAGCTTTCTTT
CDR3 protein: CASRPGSSSGTEAFF

clone size: .
D gene: TRBD1
V gene: TRBV7-7
J gene: TRBJ2-1
CDR3 DNA: TGTGCTAGCAGCTTAGGGGACAGGGGGCCATACAATGAGCAGTTCTTC
CDR3 protein: CASSLGDRGPYNEQFF

clone size: .
D gene: .
V gene: TRBV6-6
J gene: TRBJ1-2
CDR3 DNA: TGTGCCAGCAGTTATGTTAGCTACACCTTC
CDR3 protein: CASSYVSYTF

clone size: .
D gene: .
V gene: TRBV16
J gene: TRBJ1-5
CDR3 DNA: TGTGCCAGCAGCCAATCTGCGGGGGCAGTTAGCAATCAGCCCCAGCATTTT
CDR3 protein: CASSQSAGAVSNQPQHF

clone size: .
D gene: TRBD2
V gene: TRBV5-6
J gene: TRBJ2-3
CDR3 DNA: TGTGCCAGCAGCTCCCCAAGGGGCGGGGGAGGCACAGATACGCAGTATTTT
CDR3 protein: CASSSPRGGGGTDTQYF

clone size: .
D gene: TRBD2
V gene: TRBV25-1
J gene: TRBJ2-5
CDR3 DNA: TGTGCCAGCAGTATCCGACTAGCGGGGTGGGAGACCCAGTACTTC
CDR3 protein: CASSIRLAGWETQYF

clone size: .
D gene: .
V gene: TRBV20-1
J gene: TRBJ1-2
CDR3 DNA: TGCAGTGCCTGGGGGCAGTATGGCTACACCTTC
CDR3 protein: CSAWGQYGYTF

clone size: once
D gene: .
V gene: TRBV29-1
J gene: TRBJ1-1
CDR3 DNA: TGCAGCGTTGTTATAGACACTGAAGCTTTCTTT
CDR3 protein: CSVVIDTEAFF

clone size: .
D gene: TRBD1
V gene: TRBV3-1/TRBV3-2
J gene: TRBJ2-7
CDR3 DNA: TGTGCCAGCCAGACCGGGACAGGGGTCGAGCAGTACTTC
CDR3 protein: CASQTGTGVEQYF

clone size: .
D gene: TRBD1
V gene: TRBV7-9
J gene: TRBJ2-7
CDR3 DNA: TGTGCCAGCAGCGGGACAGTTACCCAAGCCTACGAGCAGTACTTC
CDR3 protein: CASSGTVTQAYEQYF

clone size: .
D gene: .
V gene: TRBV7-9
J gene: TRBJ1-2
CDR3 DNA: TGTGCCAGCAGCTTAGAGCCCGGGTATGGCTACACCTTC
CDR3 protein: CASSLEPGYGYTF

clone size: .
D gene: TRBD1
V gene: TRBV19
J gene: TRBJ1-1
CDR3 DNA: TGTGCCAGTAGTACCCGACAGGGGGACACTGAAGCTTTCTTT
CDR3 protein: CASSTRQGDTEAFF

clone size: once
D gene: TRBD1
V gene: TRBV18
J gene: TRBJ1-1
CDR3 DNA: TGTGCCAGCTCACCTCTAGACAGGGGGGGTTTGGACACTGAAGCTTTCTTT
CDR3 protein: CASSPLDRGGLDTEAFF

clone size: .
D gene: TRBD1
V gene: TRBV6-6
J gene: TRBJ2-7
CDR3 DNA: TGTGCCAGCAAAGGGACAGGCGACTCCGGCGAGCAGTACTTC
CDR3 protein: CASKGTGDSGEQYF

clone size: .
D gene: TRBD2
V gene: TRBV7-8
J gene: TRBJ2-7
CDR3 DNA: TGTGCCAGCAGCTTATGGTCTAGCGGGGGCTACGAGCAGTACTTC
CDR3 protein: CASSLWSSGGYEQYF

clone size: .
D gene: .
V gene: TRBV5-1
J gene: TRBJ1-2
CDR3 DNA: TGCGCCAGCAGCCCGGAGGACTATGGCTACACCTTC
CDR3 protein: CASSPEDYGYTF

clone size: once
D gene: .
V gene: TRBV27
J gene: TRBJ1-1
CDR3 DNA: TGTGCCAGCAGTTTACTCGGGGGGACTGAAGCTTTCTTT
CDR3 protein: CASSLLGGTEAFF

clone size: .
D gene: .
V gene: TRBV11-2
J gene: TRBJ2-1
CDR3 DNA: TGTGCCAGCAGCTTCCGTCGCGGAAAGAGCTCCTACAATGAGCAGTTCTTC
CDR3 protein: CASSFRRGKSSYNEQFF

clone size: once
D gene: .
V gene: TRBV4-2
J gene: TRBJ1-5
CDR3 DNA: TGTGCCAGCAGCCAAGAACAGGGTGGACAGCCCCAGCATTTT
CDR3 protein: CASSQEQGGQPQHF

clone size: .
D gene: .
V gene: TRBV5-1
J gene: TRBJ1-3
CDR3 DNA: TGCGCCAGCAGCCCCAGCACCGCAGGCTCTGGAAACACCATATATTTT
CDR3 protein: CASSPSTAGSGNTIYF

clone size: .
D gene: .
V gene: TRBV18
J gene: TRBJ2-7
CDR3 DNA: TGTGCCAGCTCACCAAAGAGGAGTGGCGAGCAGTACTTC
CDR3 protein: CASSPKRSGEQYF

clone size: .
D gene: .
V gene: TRBV2
J gene: TRBJ1-2
CDR3 DNA: TGTGCCAGCATTTGGGCAATCGGGGGAGGGGGCTACACCTTC
CDR3 protein: CASIWAIGGGGYTF

clone size: .
D gene: TRBD1
V gene: TRBV30
J gene: TRBJ2-7
CDR3 DNA: TGTGCCTGCGCAGGGGGCAGGAGCTCCTACGAGCAGTACTTC
CDR3 protein: CACAGGRSSYEQYF

clone size: .
D gene: .
V gene: TRBV30
J gene: TRBJ1-5
CDR3 DNA: TGTGCCTGGAGTGTACAGGGTTTCCAGCCCCAGCATTTT
CDR3 protein: CAWSVQGFQPQHF

clone size: .
D gene: TRBD1
V gene: TRBV2
J gene: TRBJ1-6
CDR3 DNA: TGTGCCAGTCTCAGGGGGCAGGGTTCACCCCTCCACTTT
CDR3 protein: CASLRGQGSPLHF

clone size: .
D gene: .
V gene: TRBV7-2
J gene: TRBJ1-6
CDR3 DNA: TGTGCCAGCAGCCACAACCCGACAGTTCCGTATAATTCACCCCTCCACTTT
CDR3 protein: CASSHNPTVPYNSPLHF

clone size: .
D gene: .
V gene: TRBV7-6
J gene: TRBJ1-5
CDR3 DNA: TGTGCCAGCAGCTTAGGAATCGCAGATAGCAATCAGCCCCAGCATTTT
CDR3 protein: CASSLGIADSNQPQHF

clone size: .
D gene: .
V gene: TRBV27
J gene: TRBJ2-2
CDR3 DNA: TGTGCCAGCAAACAGGGTTCGAACACCGGGGAGCTGTTTTTT
CDR3 protein: CASKQGSNTGELFF

clone size: .
D gene: .
V gene: TRBV10-3
J gene: TRBJ1-5
CDR3 DNA: TGTGCCATCAGTGGGGGGGACGGCCTCCAGCCCCAGCATTTT
CDR3 protein: CAISGGDGLQPQHF

clone size: .
D gene: TRBD1
V gene: TRBV7-9
J gene: TRBJ1-1
CDR3 DNA: TGTGCCAGCAGCTTTCTGGGACAGGGGGACACTGAAGCTTTCTTT
CDR3 protein: CASSFLGQGDTEAFF

clone size: few
D gene: TRBD1
V gene: TRBV6-5
J gene: TRBJ1-5
CDR3 DNA: TGTGCCAGCAGTAAATTGACAGGGGTCAATCAGCCCCAGCATTTT
CDR3 protein: CASSKLTGVNQPQHF

clone size: .
D gene: .
V gene: TRBV12-3/TRBV12-4
J gene: TRBJ2-1
CDR3 DNA: TGTGCCAGCAGTCCACAGTACAATGAGCAGTTCTTC
CDR3 protein: CASSPQYNEQFF

clone size: .
D gene: .
V gene: TRBV5-4
J gene: TRBJ1-4
CDR3 DNA: TGTGCCAGCAGCTACGGACAAGGGTCTAGTGAAAAACTGTTTTTT
CDR3 protein: CASSYGQGSSEKLFF

clone size: .
D gene: .
V gene: TRBV24-1
J gene: TRBJ1-2
CDR3 DNA: TGTGCCACCACGGGAGAGGGCTATAGAGGCTACACCTTC
CDR3 protein: CATTGEGYRGYTF

clone size: once
D gene: TRBD1
V gene: TRBV25-1
J gene: TRBJ2-6
CDR3 DNA: TGTGCCAGCAGTGAGACAGGGGTTACTGGGGCCAACGTCCTGACTTTC
CDR3 protein: CASSETGVTGANVLTF

clone size: once
D gene: TRBD1
V gene: TRBV30
J gene: TRBJ1-2
CDR3 DNA: TGTGCCAGTGGACAGGGGCAGGATGGCTACACCTTC
CDR3 protein: CASGQGQDGYTF

clone size: .
D gene: TRBD1
V gene: TRBV19
J gene: TRBJ1-2
CDR3 DNA: TGTGCCAGTAGGACGGGACAGCAATCGGGTGGCTACACCTTC
CDR3 protein: CASRTGQQSGGYTF

clone size: .
D gene: TRBD1
V gene: TRBV7-3
J gene: TRBJ1-2
CDR3 DNA: TGTGCCAGCAGCTTAATGGGCGGACAGGACTATGGCTACACCTTC
CDR3 protein: CASSLMGGQDYGYTF

clone size: .
D gene: .
V gene: TRBV7-6
J gene: TRBJ2-2
CDR3 DNA: TGTGCCAGCAGCTTAGGTGCGGGGGAGCTGTTTTTT
CDR3 protein: CASSLGAGELFF

clone size: .
D gene: .
V gene: TRBV12-3/TRBV12-4
J gene: TRBJ1-2
CDR3 DNA: TGTGCCAGCAGTACAGGTCACTATGGCTACACCTTC
CDR3 protein: CASSTGHYGYTF

clone size: .
D gene: TRBD2
V gene: TRBV10-3
J gene: TRBJ2-3
CDR3 DNA: TGTGCCATCAGTGGCAGGGAGGGCGATACGCAGTATTTT
CDR3 protein: CAISGREGDTQYF

clone size: .
D gene: TRBD1
V gene: TRBV13
J gene: TRBJ2-5
CDR3 DNA: TGTGCCAGCAGCTCCCGACAGGGCGGAGGAGAGACCCAGTACTTC
CDR3 protein: CASSSRQGGGETQYF

clone size: .
D gene: TRBD2
V gene: TRBV5-1
J gene: TRBJ2-3
CDR3 DNA: TGCGCCAGCAGCTTGGCCCTGACTAGCGGGGGTTATGATACGCAGTATTTT
CDR3 protein: CASSLALTSGGYDTQYF

clone size: .
D gene: .
V gene: TRBV20-1
J gene: TRBJ1-1
CDR3 DNA: TGCAGTCTCGGGAGAGCTTTCTTT
CDR3 protein: CSLGRAFF

clone size: .
D gene: .
V gene: TRBV5-4
J gene: TRBJ2-2
CDR3 DNA: TGTGCCAGCAGCTTGGCGGTAAACACCGGGGAGCTGTTTTTT
CDR3 protein: CASSLAVNTGELFF

clone size: .
D gene: .
V gene: TRBV4-1
J gene: TRBJ1-5
CDR3 DNA: TGCGCCAGCAGCCAAGGGCACCAGGGGCTAGGGCCCCAGCATTTT
CDR3 protein: CASSQGHQGLGPQHF

clone size: .
D gene: .
V gene: TRBV4-3
J gene: TRBJ2-7
CDR3 DNA: TGCGCCAGCAGCCAAGATTCCGGGTCCCTATCCTACGAGCAGTACTTC
CDR3 protein: CASSQDSGSLSYEQYF

clone size: once
D gene: .
V gene: TRBV28
J gene: TRBJ1-1
CDR3 DNA: TGTGCCAGCAGTTCTTACACTGAAGCTTTCTTT
CDR3 protein: CASSSYTEAFF

clone size: .
D gene: TRBD2
V gene: TRBV3-1/TRBV3-2
J gene: TRBJ2-1
CDR3 DNA: TGTGCCAGCAGCCAAGTTGGGCCCCGGGAGGGTGAGCAGTTCTTC
CDR3 protein: CASSQVGPREGEQFF

clone size: .
D gene: TRBD1
V gene: TRBV9
J gene: TRBJ1-3
CDR3 DNA: TGTGCCAGCAGCGTAGCGGGGATGGGACAGGGTGGAAACACCATATATTTT
CDR3 protein: CASSVAGMGQGGNTIYF

clone size: .
D gene: .
V gene: TRBV6-5
J gene: TRBJ1-3
CDR3 DNA: TGTGCCAGCAGTTACTCGCGACAGGTCTCTGGAAACACCATATATTTT
CDR3 protein: CASSYSRQVSGNTIYF

clone size: .
D gene: .
V gene: TRBV19
J gene: TRBJ1-4
CDR3 DNA: TGTGCCAGTAGTCCGGGAAGTAAGGCAACTAATGAAAAACTGTTTTTT
CDR3 protein: CASSPGSKATNEKLFF